The 20 T cell receptor beta chains below all came from one sample that was sequenced in a study of T cell repertoires in cytomegalovirus infection. Via MiXCR, TCRdb re-called the reads, giving one row per CDR3 protein. The sample has roughly 500,000 distinct CDR3 sequences, approximately 11% seen once; the top ten hold 10%. The sample taken for sequencing was PBMCs. These receptors originate from a human donor in good health (CMV status not recorded). Some clones in this sample may be carry-over from other donors' samples.

At least ten counts were recorded for this clonotype. The chain carries TRBV7-9 and TRBJ1-4; maybe TRBD1 (5 bases). The CDR3 covers 15 residues. V was trimmed by 5 bases and J by 0 bases, leaving 10 bases between them. The germline V gene encodes CDR1 SEHNR and CDR2 FQNEAQ (reference sequence). This CDR3 is CASSPQTATNEKLFF. DNA of the CDR3: TGTGCCAGCAGCCCTCAGACAGCAACTAATGAAAAACTGTTTTTT.

This clonotype has a handful of counts. The chain has TRBV20-1 and TRBJ1-1; D is ambiguous. V dropped 0 bases and J dropped 10 bases, with 15 bases sitting between them. The CDR3 consists of 13 residues. CDR1 is DFQATT, CDR2 SNEGSKA, per germline (reference sequence). The CDR3 protein is CSARDGRYQAAFF. The CDR3 DNA follows: TGCAGTGCTAGAGATGGTCGCTATCAGGCAGCTTTCTTT.

This clonotype was counted a few times. The rearrangement uses TRBV19 and TRBJ1-5; possibly TRBD1 for D (5 bases). Germline lookup yields CDR1 LNHDA and CDR2 SQIVND (reference sequence). Trimming left V 6 bases short and J 5 bases short, with 14 bases between. The CDR3 runs 14 residues. CDR3 bases: TGTGCCAGTAGCGGCAGGGTGGTAGATCAGCCCCAGCATTTT. It encodes CASSGRVVDQPQHF.

This clonotype was seen repeatedly, ten times or more. The chain has TRBV5-1 and TRBJ2-3; TRBD2 matches 14 bases. Losses at the gene ends were 4 bases for V and 5 bases for J; bases not matched to a gene: 9. The V gene's germline CDR1 is SGHRS and CDR2 YFSETQ. The CDR3 sequence is 17 residues long. This chain's CDR3 is CASSRGPGTSGRDTQYF. The CDR3, as DNA: TGCGCCAGCAGCCGGGGCCCCGGGACTAGCGGGAGAGATACGCAGTATTTT.

This clonotype was recorded at least ten times. The rearrangement joins TRBV20-1 to TRBJ2-3; 11 bases agree with TRBD2. Per germline, CDR1 DFQATT and CDR2 SNEGSKA (reference sequence). The CDR3 runs 13 residues. Trimming cost V 6 bases and J 7 bases; bases outside gene matches: 6. The CDR3 coding sequence is TGCAGTGCCGCTAGCGGGGGGACATATACGCAGTATTTT. Translating gives CSAASGGTYTQYF.

This clonotype showed up many times. The chain has TRBV7-2 and TRBJ2-7, with 7 bases aligning to TRBD1. V lost 5 bases and J lost 1; bases outside the gene matches: 8. Germline CDR1 reads SGHTA; CDR2 reads FQGNSA. The CDR3 is 15 amino acids. The CDR3 protein is CASSPVGQPSYEQYF. DNA of the CDR3: TGTGCCAGCAGCCCGGTGGGACAGCCGTCCTACGAGCAGTACTTC.

Many counts were recorded for this clonotype. V gene TRBV6-6 combines with J gene TRBJ2-7, with a possible D match to TRBD1 (5 bases). The CDR3 is 14 amino acids. In germline, CDR1 is MNHNY, CDR2 SVGAGI (reference sequence). The V gene lost 7 bases and the J gene lost 2 bases, with 15 bases spanning the gap. CDR3 DNA sequence: TGTGCCAGCACCAAACAGCAGGGTACCTACGAGCAGTACTTC. Translated: CASTKQQGTYEQYF.

This clonotype has a handful of counts. This chain links TRBV7-9 with TRBJ1-1, with D perhaps TRBD1 (5 bases). This CDR3 comprises 13 residues. CDR1 SEHNR and CDR2 FQNEAQ come from the germline V gene (reference sequence). V was clipped by 5 bases and J by 4 bases, with 11 bases between them. The CDR3 sequence is CASSSPQGTEAFF. CDR3 sequence (DNA): TGTGCCAGCAGCAGCCCGCAGGGCACTGAAGCTTTCTTT.

This clonotype was seen at least ten times. The CDR3 nucleotides are TGTGCTAGTGGTACAGGGAACTATGGCTACACCTTC. Translation: CASGTGNYGYTF. This chain connects TRBV12-5 to TRBJ1-2, with D possibly being TRBD1 (6 bases). Germline lookup yields CDR1 LGHNT and CDR2 FRNRAP. Trimming pared 5 bases from V and 2 bases from J, leaving 6 bases between. CDR3 length: 12 amino acids.

V is TRBV28 and J is TRBJ2-7, with D tentatively TRBD2 (5 bases). Germline V gives CDR1 MDHEN, CDR2 SYDVKM. This CDR3 region has 14 residues. Trimming removed 7 bases from V and 6 bases from J, with 19 bases in between. The CDR3 reads CASIPGLPTAEQYF. The CDR3, as DNA: TGTGCCAGCATCCCCGGACTCCCGACTGCCGAGCAGTACTTC. Together with reference TRBV28 and TRBJ2-7, the CDR3 gives the full variable domain: DVKVTQSSRYLVKRTGEKVFLECVQDMDHENMFWYRQDPGLGLRLIYFSYDVKMKEKGDIPEGYSVSREKKERFSLILESASTNQTSMYLCASIPGLPTAEQYFGPGTRLTVT.

V usage is TRBV2 and J usage is TRBJ2-1, with 7 bases that match TRBD2. V shed 5 bases, J shed 9 bases, and the junction held 10 bases outside the gene matches. The CDR3 runs 14 residues. The germline gives CDR1 SNHLY, CDR2 FYNNEI. The CDR3: CASSTSGKRSEQFF. The CDR3 bases are TGTGCCAGCAGTACCAGCGGGAAACGGAGTGAGCAGTTCTTC.

This clonotype was seen many times. The DNA of the CDR3 is TGTGCCAGCAGCTTAGCTGCAGGGGTTGGCAATCAGCCCCAGCATTTT. Its translation: CASSLAAGVGNQPQHF. The gene calls are TRBV7-9 and TRBJ1-5, with a tentative D call TRBD1 (6 bases). Germline lookup yields CDR1 SEHNR and CDR2 FQNEAQ (reference sequence). The CDR3 has 16 amino acids. The V end was cut by 0 bases, the J end by 2 bases, with 11 bases between.

The chain links TRBV28 to TRBJ2-1; 8 bases are a match to TRBD1. Germline trimming cut 7 bases from V and 15 bases from J; bases unmatched to any gene: 8. The CDR3 has 11 amino acids. The V gene's germline CDR1 is MDHEN and CDR2 SYDVKM. The CDR3 loop reads CASTSDRDPFF. The CDR3 DNA reads TGTGCCAGCACCTCGGACAGGGACCCGTTCTTC.

This clonotype was counted many times. V gene TRBV7-2 combines with J gene TRBJ2-1, with 7 positions matching TRBD2. The CDR3 is 16 residues long. Per germline, CDR1 SGHTA and CDR2 FQGNSA. With V trimmed by 5 bases and J by 0 bases, 7 bases remained unmatched. The CDR3 region is CASSAGAGGSYNEQFF. The CDR3 DNA reads as TGTGCCAGCAGCGCGGGAGCCGGTGGCTCCTACAATGAGCAGTTCTTC.

The genes are TRBV27 and TRBJ2-1; D may be TRBD2 (6 bases). Germline V gene sequence: CDR1 MNHEY, CDR2 SMNVEV (reference sequence). Trimming took off 1 base at V and 1 base at J, with 8 bases between the two ends. This CDR3 contains 15 residues. CDR3 residues: CASSLLEGSYNEQFF. CDR3 bases: TGTGCCAGCAGTTTATTGGAGGGATCCTACAATGAGCAGTTCTTC.

This clonotype was seen a few times. The rearrangement joins TRBV20-1 to TRBJ1-3; D perhaps matches TRBD1 (6 bases). Per the germline V gene, CDR1 is DFQATT and CDR2 is SNEGSKA (reference sequence). The germline V and J ends were trimmed by 5 bases and 0 bases, with 14 bases remaining between them. CDR3 length equals 15 residues. CDR3 in amino acids: CSAFRRTVSGNTIYF. CDR3 sequence (DNA): TGCAGTGCTTTCCGCCGGACAGTCTCTGGAAACACCATATATTTT.

This clonotype was observed many times. The chain has TRBV7-2 and TRBJ2-5; maybe TRBD2 (6 bases). The V gene's germline CDR1 is SGHTA and CDR2 FQGNSA. V was pared by 8 bases and J by 2 bases, with 21 bases between. The CDR3 has 16 residues. In DNA form, the CDR3 reads TGTGCCAGCTCACCCCCGGGACTGACAACTCAAGAGACCCAGTACTTC. It specifies CASSPPGLTTQETQYF.

Only a few counts were recorded for this clonotype. The chain carries TRBV20-1 and TRBJ2-7; D gene unclear. Between the trimmed V and J ends, which lost 0 bases and 3 bases, there was a span of 9 bases. CDR1 is DFQATT, CDR2 SNEGSKA, per germline (reference sequence). CDR3 size: 13 residues. The DNA for the CDR3 is TGCAGTGCTAGAGAGACGAACGACTACGAGCAGTACTTC. This encodes CSARETNDYEQYF.

For this clonotype: This may come from a read error, since a much larger clone is one base off. V usage is TRBV20-1 and J usage is TRBJ2-6, with TRBD1 matching over 7 bases. Germline V gene lookup returns CDR1 DFQATT and CDR2 SNEGSKA (reference sequence). This CDR3 has 17 amino acids. The CDR3 DNA sequence: TGCAGTGTTCCCCCACAGGGGCCAAGCTCTGGGGCCTACGTCCTGACTTTC. Amino acid sequence: CSVPPQGPSSGAYVLTF.

This clonotype was observed at least ten times. V usage is TRBV7-6 and J usage is TRBJ1-5, with TRBD1 as a possible D gene (5 bases). CDR1 SGHVS and CDR2 FNYEAQ come from the germline V gene. The length of the CDR3 is 14 residues. The V and J ends lost 5 bases and 3 bases respectively, with 11 bases between them. The CDR3 loop reads CASSPDSHNQPQHF. The CDR3 bases are TGTGCCAGCAGCCCTGACAGCCACAATCAGCCCCAGCATTTT.